This entry lists 23 T cell receptor beta chains sequenced from one sample in a study of T-cell reconstitution after alpha-beta-depleted transplantation in children. Using unique molecular identifiers, the investigators prepared the TCRbeta library. TCRdb reanalysed the PCR reads using MiXCR and keeps one entry per CDR3 protein. This table has about 190,000 distinct CDR3 sequences, around 6.8% appearing once. Specimen: PBMCs from the stem cell graft donor, collected from the stem cell graft. The origin of the receptors is a human donor who donated a stem cell graft to a child with Wiskott-Aldrich syndrome.

This clonotype was counted many times. The gene calls are TRBV12-3 or TRBV12-4 and TRBJ1-5, with a weak D call TRBD1 (5 bases). The CDR3 has 14 amino acids. V was pared by 3 bases and J by 3 bases, with 9 bases between. The CDR3 loop is CASSFGGDNQPQHF. The CDR3 bases are TGTGCCAGCAGTTTTGGGGGAGACAATCAGCCCCAGCATTTT.

V usage is TRBV19 and J usage is TRBJ2-1; D unresolved. The V end lost 1 base, the J end lost 8 bases, and 12 bases lay between the germline ends. CDR1 and CDR2 (germline): LNHDA, SQIVND (reference sequence). CDR3 length equals 14 residues. The DNA of the CDR3 is TGTGCCAGTAGTATAGCAGGCTCCGGCTATGAGCAGTTCTTC. This gives the protein CASSIAGSGYEQFF.

This clonotype showed up many times. The gene calls are TRBV7-2 and TRBJ2-7; no reliable D call. Germline V gene data show CDR1 as SGHTA and CDR2 as FQGNSA. The CDR3 covers 14 residues. The V end was cut by 1 base, the J end by 5 bases, with 12 bases between. CDR3 residues: CASSLVRADHEQYF. CDR3 bases: TGTGCCAGCAGCTTAGTTCGGGCAGACCACGAGCAGTACTTC.

J is TRBJ2-2 and V is TRBV12-3 or TRBV12-4; D is unclear. V lost 7 bases and J 0 bases, leaving 12 bases between the germline ends. This CDR3 comprises 15 residues. The CDR3 spells CASTMEPTNTGELFF. The CDR3 nucleotides are TGTGCCAGCACCATGGAGCCTACGAACACCGGGGAGCTGTTTTTT.

This clonotype was counted many times. V is TRBV25-1 and J is TRBJ2-5; 7 positions agree with TRBD2. This CDR3 has 14 amino acids. V lost 3 bases to trimming and J lost 3 bases; unmatched junction nucleotides: 4. Germline V gives CDR1 MGHDK, CDR2 SYGVNS. CDR3 sequence reads: CASSDPGREETQYF. Written as DNA, the CDR3 is TGTGCCAGCAGTGATCCTGGGAGGGAAGAGACCCAGTACTTC. The variable domain in full, completed from reference TRBV25-1 and TRBJ2-5, reads EADIYQTPRYLVIGTGKKITLECSQTMGHDKMYWYQQDPGMELHLIHYSYGVNSTEKGDLSSESTVSRIRTEHFPLTLESARPSHTSQYLCASSDPGREETQYFGPGTRLLVL.

This clonotype was observed many times. V is TRBV6-2 or TRBV6-3 and J is TRBJ2-1; no firm D call. This CDR3 is 13 amino acids long. The germline gives CDR1 MNHEY, CDR2 SVGEGT. V shed 3 bases and J shed 5 bases, with 8 bases lying between them. The CDR3 DNA sequence: TGTGCCAGCAGTTATAACGCGAACAATGAGCAGTTCTTC. Translated, it gives CASSYNANNEQFF.

This clonotype was picked up many times. The V gene is TRBV5-4, the J gene TRBJ2-7, with no clear D. Trimming cost V 4 bases and J 7 bases, with 12 bases left between them. Germline values: CDR1 SGHNT, CDR2 YYREEE (reference sequence). CDR3 length: 12 residues. DNA of the CDR3: TGTGCCAGCAGCCTAAAGGATTTTGAGCAGTACTTC. Its protein product is CASSLKDFEQYF.

For this clonotype: Given a much more abundant clone one base away, this may be a read error. This chain joins TRBV25-1 and TRBJ2-7, with a tentative D call TRBD1 (6 bases). CDR3 length equals 15 residues. The V and J ends lost 6 bases and 3 bases respectively, with 18 bases between them. From germline, CDR1 is MGHDK and CDR2 SYGVNS. The CDR3 DNA reads as TGTGCCAGCAGCGGGTTCGGTACAGGGCGCTACGAGCAGTACTTC. Its protein is CASSGFGTGRYEQYF.

This clonotype was seen more than once but under ten times. In DNA form, the CDR3 reads TGTGCCAGCAGCGGCGGGGATAAACCCTATGGCTACACCTTC. Translating it yields CASSGGDKPYGYTF. The V call is TRBV7-2, the J call TRBJ1-2, with no clear D. The CDR3 is 14 amino acids. Germline assignment: CDR1 SGHTA and CDR2 FQGNSA. V lost 5 bases to trimming and J lost 4 bases, with 14 bases between them.

This clonotype was detected ten times or more. The chain combines TRBV20-1 with TRBJ2-7; D possibly corresponds to TRBD2 (6 bases). Germline V CDR1 and CDR2: DFQATT, SNEGSKA (reference sequence). This CDR3 region has 16 residues. The V end lost 0 bases, the J end lost 4 bases, and 19 bases lay between the germline ends. CDR3 sequence reads: CSARDPAAGTRYEQYF. The CDR3 coding sequence is TGCAGTGCTAGAGATCCTGCGGCGGGGACCCGATACGAGCAGTACTTC.

This clonotype was counted at least ten times. V usage is TRBV5-1 and J usage is TRBJ2-3; D uncertain. CDR1 and CDR2 from the germline V gene are SGHRS and YFSETQ. This CDR3 region has 16 residues. Trimming shortened V by 2 bases and J by 2 bases, and 15 bases separated the two germline ends. The CDR3: CASSFQSPTLTDTQYF. The CDR3 DNA is TGCGCCAGCAGCTTCCAGAGCCCAACGCTCACAGATACGCAGTATTTT.

Of note for this clonotype: Germline and junction disagree at one end, which may indicate a read error. This rearrangement joins TRBV11-2 to TRBJ2-1; 11 bases align to TRBD2. The germline V gene encodes CDR1 SGHAT and CDR2 FQNNGV. The CDR3 runs to 18 residues. CDR3 region: CACSFWGPGLADYNEQFF. DNA for the CDR3: TGTGCCTGCAGCTTCTGGGGGCCGGGACTAGCGGACTACAATGAGCAGTTCTTC. The full variable domain, with the rest looked up from reference TRBV11-2 and TRBJ2-1, is EAGVAQSPRYKIIEKRQSVAFWCNPISGHATLYWYQQILGQGPKLLIQFQNNGVVDDSQLPKDRFSAERLKGVDSTLKIQPAKLEDSAVYLCACSFWGPGLADYNEQFFGPGTRLTVL.

This clonotype was detected a few times. The V gene is TRBV5-1, the J gene TRBJ2-5; D unclear. This CDR3 contains 12 residues. V lost 3 bases and J 2 bases, leaving 5 bases between the germline ends. Germline V gene data show CDR1 as SGHRS and CDR2 as YFSETQ. The CDR3 sequence: CASSWGQETQYF. The CDR3 DNA is TGCGCCAGCAGCTGGGGACAAGAGACCCAGTACTTC.

This clonotype appeared a few times. The chain couples TRBV7-2 to TRBJ1-6; TRBD1 agrees at 8 bases. This CDR3 has 17 amino acids. Germline V CDR1 and CDR2: SGHTA, FQGNSA. Germline trimming cut 4 bases from V and 0 bases from J; bases unmatched to any gene: 5. CDR3 in DNA: TGTGCCAGCAGCTCAGGGGGCGCCGGCTCCTATAATTCACCCCTCCACTTT. Translation: CASSSGGAGSYNSPLHF.

In its sample, this clonotype was seen a few times. This rearrangement joins TRBV15 to TRBJ2-5; D uncertain. V gave up 0 bases and J gave up 1 base, with 9 bases separating them. The CDR3 totals 15 residues. Germline CDR1 reads LNHNV; CDR2 reads YYDKDF (reference sequence). The CDR3 region is CATSRDPRSQETQYF. CDR3 sequence (DNA): TGTGCCACCAGCAGAGATCCGCGGAGCCAAGAGACCCAGTACTTC.

V usage is TRBV11-2 and J usage is TRBJ2-7, with D tentatively TRBD2 (6 bases). This CDR3 is 13 amino acids long. Trimming stripped 1 base from V and 5 bases from J, with 9 bases between. In germline, CDR1 is SGHAT, CDR2 FQNNGV. The CDR3 is CASSLVAGNEQYF. CDR3 DNA: TGTGCCAGCAGCTTAGTTGCGGGGAACGAGCAGTACTTC.

This clonotype appeared a few times. The chain links TRBV7-8 to TRBJ1-5; possible D gene TRBD1, 5 bases. V lost 2 bases, J lost 0 bases, and 20 bases lay in between. Germline CDR1 and CDR2: SGHVS and FQNEAQ. CDR3 length: 19 amino acids. CDR3 region: CASSLPRDFRAHSNQPQHF. The CDR3 nucleotides are TGTGCCAGCAGCTTACCGAGGGACTTCAGGGCTCATAGCAATCAGCCCCAGCATTTT.

In this sample, this clonotype turned up many times. This CDR3 reads CSARGPAGGPYNEQFF. The CDR3 region has the DNA TGCAGTGCTAGAGGCCCAGCGGGAGGACCATACAATGAGCAGTTCTTC. The rearrangement links TRBV20-1 to TRBJ2-1, with TRBD2 matching 9 bases. CDR1 is DFQATT, CDR2 SNEGSKA, per germline (reference sequence). Trimming took 1 base from V and 4 from J; bases not matched to a gene: 8. The CDR3 consists of 16 residues.

In this sample, this clonotype turned up many times. The V gene is TRBV29-1, the J gene TRBJ2-3; TRBD1 is a possible D gene (5 bases). Germline V gene data show CDR1 as SQVTM and CDR2 as ANQGSEA. This CDR3 is 14 amino acids long. The V end lost 1 base, the J end lost 3 bases, and 11 bases lay between the germline ends. CDR3 protein: CSVEARSGTDTQYF. The CDR3 DNA reads TGCAGCGTTGAAGCTAGGTCAGGGACAGATACGCAGTATTTT.

The V call is TRBV29-1, the J call TRBJ2-1; 8 bases are a match to TRBD1. Trimming removed 7 bases from V and 6 bases from J; junction bases left unmatched: 5. CDR1 SQVTM and CDR2 ANQGSEA come from the germline V gene. CDR3 length: 12 amino acids. The CDR3 nucleotides read TGCAGCGGAGGACAGGGAGGCAATGAGCAGTTCTTC. Translation gives CSGGQGGNEQFF.

The chain joins TRBV12-3 or TRBV12-4 to TRBJ2-2, with 8 bases matching TRBD2. The CDR3 has 14 residues. The V gene end was trimmed by 10 bases and the J gene end by 3 bases; junction bases not matched to a gene: 7. The CDR3 sequence is CATRLAPDTGELFF. CDR3 DNA sequence: TGTGCCACCCGACTAGCGCCCGACACCGGGGAGCTGTTTTTT.

This clonotype was counted at least ten times. This chain joins TRBV6-5 and TRBJ2-7, with 7 bases that match TRBD1. The CDR3 sequence is 15 residues long. V trimming: 0 bases; J trimming: 1 base; junction bases outside the gene matches: 3. Germline V CDR1 and CDR2: MNHEY, SVGAGI. The CDR3 DNA sequence: TGTGCCAGCAGTTACTCCAGGGGGTTGTCCTACGAGCAGTACTTC. Translated: CASSYSRGLSYEQYF.

This clonotype was found many times. This chain joins TRBV6-5 and TRBJ1-1; D gene unclear. The ends were cut back, 2 bases at V and 1 base at J, with 8 bases in the middle. Germline-derived CDR1 and CDR2 are MNHEY and SVGAGI. This CDR3 spans 14 amino acids. CDR3 region: CASSYADPNTEAFF. In nucleotides, the CDR3 is TGTGCCAGCAGTTACGCGGACCCGAACACTGAAGCTTTCTTT.